The 20 T cell receptor beta chains below all came from one sample that was sequenced in a study of blood T cell repertoires in COVID-19. This table comes from immunoSEQ multiplex PCR, and its TCRdb copy is limited to in-frame clones, with some not included. The top ten hold 4.5% to 7% of the sample, which has about 320,000 clones, approximately 90% seen once. Input material: PBMCs or T cells enriched from blood (not recorded which). Receptor source: a woman in her twenties or thirties who had recovered from COVID-19.

The CDR3 region is CASSLVSTGELFF. The CDR3 bases are TGTGCCAGCAGCTTAGTATCGACTGGGGAGCTGTTTTTT. The chain recombines TRBV7-9 with TRBJ2-2, with no clear D. V lost 1 base to trimming and J lost 8 bases, with 8 bases between them. The CDR3 extends over 13 amino acids. The V gene's germline CDR1 is SEHNR and CDR2 FQNEAQ (reference sequence).

The chain uses TRBV10-1 and TRBJ1-1, with 8 bases that match TRBD1. In germline, CDR1 is WNHNN, CDR2 SYGVQD (reference sequence). The CDR3 extends over 16 amino acids. Trimming cost V 3 bases and J 3 bases; bases outside gene matches: 9. The DNA of the CDR3 is TGCGCCAGCAGTGAAAGGCAGGGGGCGAGGCACACTGAAGCTTTCTTT. This gives the protein CASSERQGARHTEAFF.

The rearrangement uses TRBV29-1 and TRBJ2-3; no clear D gene. The CDR3 is 13 amino acids. Trimming removed 4 bases at V and 0 bases at J, with 8 bases between. Germline assignment: CDR1 SQVTM and CDR2 ANQGSEA. For the CDR3, the DNA is TGCAGCGTTGTGACTTCTAGCACAGATACGCAGTATTTT. Residues: CSVVTSSTDTQYF.

The chain uses TRBV6-5 and TRBJ1-5, with TRBD1 matching 8 bases. Germline V gene data show CDR1 as MNHEY and CDR2 as SVGAGI. CDR3 length equals 15 residues. V shed 0 bases and J 4 bases; nucleotides not matched to a gene: 2. CDR3 sequence reads: CASSYSNRGNQPQHF. In DNA, the CDR3 is TGTGCCAGCAGTTACTCGAACAGGGGGAATCAGCCCCAGCATTTT.

V usage is TRBV30 and J usage is TRBJ1-2; D perhaps matches TRBD1 (5 bases). The CDR3 runs 14 residues. The V end was cut by 5 bases, the J end by 8 bases, with 21 bases between. The V gene's germline CDR1 is GTSNPN and CDR2 SVGIG (reference sequence). CDR3 nucleotides: TGTGCCTGGGCCCGGCGGGACCCGGGAAACGGCTACACCTTC. Encoded protein: CAWARRDPGNGYTF. The whole variable domain, filled in from reference TRBV30 and TRBJ1-2, reads SQTIHQWPATLVQPVGSPLSLECTVEGTSNPNLYWYRQAAGRGLQLLFYSVGIGQISSEVPQNLSASRPQDRQFILSSKKLLLSDSGFYLCAWARRDPGNGYTFGSGTRLTVV.

The chain has TRBV7-8 and TRBJ1-5, with 11 positions matching TRBD1. CDR1 SGHVS and CDR2 FQNEAQ come from the germline V gene. J gave up 1 base and V 5 bases, and 13 bases lay outside the gene matches. The CDR3 sequence is 19 residues long. The CDR3 coding sequence is TGTGCCAGCAGCCGACCGGGACAGGGGGGAAGATGGAGCAATCAGCCCCAGCATTTT. This sequence encodes CASSRPGQGGRWSNQPQHF. Looking up the rest from reference TRBV7-8 and TRBJ1-5 gives the full variable domain: GAGVSQSPRYKVAKRGQDVALRCDPISGHVSLFWYQQALGQGPEFLTYFQNEAQLDKSGLPSDRFFAERPEGSVSTLKIQRTQQEDSAVYLCASSRPGQGGRWSNQPQHFGDGTRLSIL.

V is TRBV5-1 and J is TRBJ2-1, with 12 bases lining up with TRBD2. Per germline, CDR1 SGHRS and CDR2 YFSETQ. The J segment lost 5 bases and the V segment lost 4 bases, leaving 13 bases of the junction unmatched. The CDR3 covers 18 residues. CDR3 nucleotide sequence: TGCGCCAGCAGCCCCCAGGCCACTAGCGGGGGGCCCCACAATGAGCAGTTCTTC. Protein product: CASSPQATSGGPHNEQFF.

This chain connects TRBV6-1 to TRBJ2-7; TRBD1 matches at 10 bases. The trim removed 2 bases at V and 6 bases at J, leaving 1 base unmatched. Germline CDR1 is MNHNS and CDR2 is SASEGT. The CDR3 sequence is 13 residues long. The CDR3 sequence: CASSERDRGEQYF. The CDR3 bases are TGTGCCAGCAGTGAAAGGGACAGGGGCGAGCAGTACTTC.

The V gene is TRBV27, the J gene TRBJ1-5, with 8 bases that match TRBD1. This CDR3 contains 14 residues. Germline trimming cut 3 bases from V and 9 bases from J; bases unmatched to any gene: 7. CDR1 is MNHEY and CDR2 is SMNVEV in the germline V gene (reference sequence). Here the CDR3 reads CASSFTQGARPQHF. CDR3 sequence (DNA): TGTGCCAGCAGTTTTACCCAGGGGGCGAGGCCCCAGCATTTT.

This clone was seen more than once but under ten times. The J gene is TRBJ1-1, the V gene TRBV27, with D uncertain. V lost 2 bases and J 1 base, leaving 5 bases between the germline ends. CDR1 and CDR2 from the germline V gene are MNHEY and SMNVEV (reference sequence). This CDR3 has 13 residues. Here the CDR3 DNA reads TGTGCCAGCAGTTTAGGGAGGAACACTGAAGCTTTCTTT. This encodes CASSLGRNTEAFF.

The V call is TRBV5-1, the J call TRBJ1-1, with 8 nucleotides matching TRBD1. The junction had 4 bases not matched to a gene; V was cut back by 0 bases and J by 0 bases. CDR1 is SGHRS and CDR2 is YFSETQ in the germline V gene. This CDR3 has 16 amino acids. CDR3 nucleotides: TGCGCCAGCAGCTTGGTGTCAGGGGGCATGAACACTGAAGCTTTCTTT. This sequence encodes CASSLVSGGMNTEAFF. Filled out from reference TRBV5-1 and TRBJ1-1, the complete variable domain reads KAGVTQTPRYLIKTRGQQVTLSCSPISGHRSVSWYQQTPGQGLQFLFEYFSETQRNKGNFPGRFSGRQFSNSRSEMNVSTLELGDSALYLCASSLVSGGMNTEAFFGQGTRLTVV.

The CDR3 DNA follows: TGTGCCTCCGAGGGGGGGGAGAGTTATGGCTACACCTTC. It yields the protein CASEGGESYGYTF. The chain carries TRBV30 and TRBJ1-2; D perhaps matches TRBD1 (6 bases). V was shortened by 7 bases and J by 5 bases, with 17 bases between the two germline ends. The CDR3 has 13 residues. Germline CDR1 reads GTSNPN; CDR2 reads SVGIG (reference sequence).

The chain combines TRBV30 with TRBJ1-2; D not certain. In germline, CDR1 is GTSNPN, CDR2 SVGIG (reference sequence). CDR3 length: 14 amino acids. V lost 0 bases, J lost 0 bases, and 8 bases lay in between. CDR3 region: CAWSVRLANYGYTF. For the CDR3, the DNA is TGTGCCTGGAGTGTACGGTTAGCTAACTATGGCTACACCTTC.

The V call is TRBV29-1, the J call TRBJ1-2; the match to TRBD1 covers 10 bases. The J segment lost 5 bases and the V segment lost 7 bases, leaving 4 bases of the junction unmatched. CDR3 length: 12 residues. The germline V gene has CDR1 SQVTM and CDR2 ANQGSEA. The CDR3 is CSGKGQGYGYTF. The CDR3 DNA sequence: TGCAGCGGGAAGGGACAGGGGTATGGCTACACCTTC.

DNA for the CDR3: TGTGCCAGCTCACCATTTTTGGGACTACAAGAGACCCAGTACTTC. This sequence encodes CASSPFLGLQETQYF. This chain links TRBV18 with TRBJ2-5, with 7 bases matching TRBD2. With 2 bases clipped from V and 2 bases from J, the junction kept 5 bases outside the gene matches. Germline V lookup: CDR1 KGHSH, CDR2 LQKENI. CDR3 length: 15 residues.

The gene calls are TRBV19 and TRBJ1-1; the D is unclear. The germline gives CDR1 LNHDA, CDR2 SQIVND (reference sequence). With 4 bases removed from V and 1 base from J, the gap between germline ends came to 10 bases. This CDR3 is 14 amino acids long. The CDR3 DNA follows: TGTGCCAGTAGTAATTACAGAAGGAACACTGAAGCTTTCTTT. Translating it yields CASSNYRRNTEAFF.

This clone was detected once. The genes are TRBV11-3 and TRBJ2-6; TRBD2 agrees at 8 bases. CDR1 and CDR2 (germline): SGHNT, YENEEA. V dropped 3 bases and J dropped 0; count of bases not matched to a gene: 7. CDR3 length: 18 residues. DNA for the CDR3: TGTGCCAGCAGCTTCGGGGGGGGCGACATCTCTGGGGCCAACGTCCTGACTTTC. Its protein product is CASSFGGGDISGANVLTF.

This chain uses TRBV18 with TRBJ1-5; D is possibly TRBD1 (5 bases). V lost 3 bases, J lost 7 bases, and 13 bases lay in between. The CDR3 covers 14 residues. Germline CDR1 reads KGHSH; CDR2 reads LQKENI. CDR3 nucleotides: TGTGCCAGCTCACCGTGGGGGGAGGGACAGCCCCAGCATTTT. Its translation: CASSPWGEGQPQHF.

The J gene is TRBJ1-1, the V gene TRBV2; D is perhaps TRBD1 (5 bases). This CDR3 has 13 amino acids. Germline V gives CDR1 SNHLY, CDR2 FYNNEI. V was pared by 11 bases and J by 1 base, with 14 bases between. CDR3 loop: CAVLHRTNTEAFF. DNA of the CDR3: TGTGCCGTCCTACACAGGACGAACACTGAAGCTTTCTTT.

On this clone: The same CDR3 is also encoded by other DNA sequences in this sample. The gene calls are TRBV30 and TRBJ1-5; D is perhaps TRBD1 (6 bases). Germline CDR1 is GTSNPN and CDR2 is SVGIG (reference sequence). The V end was cut by 2 bases, the J end by 2 bases, with 10 bases between. The CDR3 runs 14 residues. Here the CDR3 reads CAWSPGVGNQPQHF. CDR3 nucleotides: TGTGCCTGGAGTCCAGGGGTAGGCAATCAGCCCCAGCATTTT.